The 28 T cell receptor beta chains in this list originate from one sample, sequenced in a study of blood T cells in healthy people across ages (dated by TCRdb to between 2014 and 2016). To prepare the library, 5' RACE was applied. The instrument given in TCRdb is Illumina HiSeq 2500. A second 7 to 11 cycle PCR used a sample-barcoded 5' primer and a J-beta primer mix. The public sequencing data were trimmed at Q25 with fastp and processed into clonotypes with MiXCR by TCRdb, which kept only in-frame beta chains. CDR3 protein duplicates are merged, each entry listing the most common genes and DNA. This sample gives 600,000 to 800,000 distinct CDR3 sequences in total; around 21% of them show up just once. Clones ranked in the top ten supply 3% to 4.5% of the sample. Sequenced: blood. The receptors here all came from a man in his 70s in good health.

The chain employs TRBV4-3 and TRBJ2-7, with D possibly being TRBD1 or TRBD2 (5 bases each). CDR1 and CDR2 from the germline V gene are LGHNA and YSLEER. Between the trimmed V and J ends, which lost 3 bases and 4 bases, there was a span of 16 bases. CDR3 length: 15 residues. In DNA form, the CDR3 reads TGCGCCAGCAGCCAGGGGATCACGGGACCGTACGAGCAGTACTTC. Residues: CASSQGITGPYEQYF.

The rearrangement joins TRBV12-5 to TRBJ2-4; D gene uncertain. Germline V gene data show CDR1 as LGHNT and CDR2 as FRNRAP. V lost 2 bases and J 2 bases, leaving 7 bases between the germline ends. The CDR3 runs to 14 residues. The CDR3 here is CASGLPTPKNIQYF. In DNA, the CDR3 is TGTGCTAGTGGTTTGCCCACTCCCAAAAACATTCAGTACTTC. The variable domain in full, completed from reference TRBV12-5 and TRBJ2-4, reads DARVTQTPRHKVTEMGQEVTMRCQPILGHNTVFWYRQTMMQGLELLAYFRNRAPLDDSGMPKDRFSAEMPDATLATLKIQPSEPRDSAVYFCASGLPTPKNIQYFGAGTRLSVL.

This clonotype was seen many times. This chain links TRBV29-1 with TRBJ2-5; 10 nucleotides match TRBD2. This CDR3 has 14 amino acids. From germline, CDR1 is SQVTM and CDR2 ANQGSEA. In DNA, the CDR3 is TGCAGTACGAGGGGGGCTAGCGGGAGAGAGACCCAGTACTTC. This translates into CSTRGASGRETQYF.

The V and J genes are TRBV2 and TRBJ1-2; TRBD1 is a possible D gene (5 bases). Trimming took 5 bases from V and 6 from J, leaving 13 bases between them. Germline V CDR1 and CDR2: SNHLY, FYNNEI. The CDR3 runs to 13 residues. The CDR3 region has the DNA TGTGCCAGCAGTTCCGCGACAGAGAATGGCTACACCTTC. It codes for CASSSATENGYTF.

This clonotype was seen a few times. V gene TRBV2 combines with J gene TRBJ2-5; D possibly corresponds to TRBD1 (5 bases). The length of the CDR3 is 13 residues. CDR1 and CDR2 from the germline V gene are SNHLY and FYNNEI. Trimming took 7 bases from V and 2 from J, leaving 11 bases between them. The CDR3 is CASNRDRQETQYF. CDR3 bases: TGTGCCAGCAATCGAGACAGACAAGAGACCCAGTACTTC.

The chain is built from TRBV5-1 and TRBJ2-5; 8 positions match TRBD2. Trimming at V came to 0 bases and at J to 9 bases, leaving 10 bases not matched to a gene. From germline, CDR1 is SGHRS and CDR2 YFSETQ. The CDR3 runs 15 residues. The CDR3: CASSLVQRETGPQYF. The CDR3 bases are TGCGCCAGCAGCTTGGTTCAGCGGGAGACCGGGCCCCAGTACTTC. Variable domain in full (rest from reference TRBV5-1 and TRBJ2-5): KAGVTQTPRYLIKTRGQQVTLSCSPISGHRSVSWYQQTPGQGLQFLFEYFSETQRNKGNFPGRFSGRQFSNSRSEMNVSTLELGDSALYLCASSLVQRETGPQYFGPGTRLLVL.

The chain employs TRBV12-3 or TRBV12-4 and TRBJ2-5; D call uncertain. The V end lost 7 bases, the J end lost 4 bases, and 16 bases lay between the germline ends. This CDR3 spans 14 amino acids. The CDR3 loop is CASTPSSKTETQYF. CDR3 nucleotides: TGTGCCAGCACACCGAGCAGCAAAACAGAGACCCAGTACTTC.

The CDR3 bases are TGCGCCAGCAGCGCGGGGGCCTACGAGCAGTACTTC. Protein product: CASSAGAYEQYF. The gene calls are TRBV5-1 and TRBJ2-5; TRBD2 aligns across 7 bases. TRBJ2-7 explains the end of the DNA better; the J call may be wrong. Germline CDR1 and CDR2: SGHRS and YFSETQ. The CDR3 runs 12 residues.

This clonotype was seen just once. The rearrangement uses TRBV20-1 and TRBJ2-3; TRBD2 matches 10 bases. The CDR3 spans 14 residues. V was pared by 6 bases and J by 1 base, with 4 bases of the junction left unmatched. Germline CDR1 is DFQATT and CDR2 is SNEGSKA (reference sequence). As DNA, the CDR3 is TGCAGTGCAACTAGCGGGGCTGGCACAGATACGCAGTATTTT. Its translation is CSATSGAGTDTQYF.

The chain employs TRBV29-1 and TRBJ1-1; tentatively, D is TRBD1 (5 bases). V gave up 6 bases and J gave up 7 bases, with 12 bases separating them. This CDR3 contains 11 residues. CDR1 and CDR2 from the germline V gene are SQVTM and ANQGSEA. The CDR3 reads CSVLRGGEAFF. In DNA form, the CDR3 reads TGCAGCGTGCTGAGGGGAGGTGAAGCTTTCTTT.

This rearrangement joins TRBV12-3 or TRBV12-4 to TRBJ1-4; 10 bases fit TRBD1. CDR3 length: 15 residues. J was trimmed by 3 bases and V by 4 bases; bases with no gene match: 2. This CDR3 is CASSSGTGANEKLFF. The CDR3, as DNA: TGTGCCAGCAGTTCCGGGACAGGGGCTAATGAAAAACTGTTTTTT.

This clonotype was counted only a few times. The rearrangement joins TRBV3-1 to TRBJ2-5, with D unresolved. V lost 3 bases to trimming and J lost 4 bases, with 3 bases between them. CDR3 length: 11 amino acids. Germline V gene sequence: CDR1 LGHDT, CDR2 YNNKEL (reference sequence). The CDR3 DNA reads as TGTGCCAGCAGCCACGCAGAGACCCAGTACTTC. Its protein product is CASSHAETQYF.

This clonotype appeared a few times. The chain carries TRBV15 and TRBJ1-1; D is uncertain. The CDR3 is 12 amino acids. Trimming cost V 0 bases and J 9 bases, with 8 bases left between them. CDR1 is LNHNV, CDR2 YYDKDF, per germline (reference sequence). CDR3 coding DNA: TGTGCCACCAGCAGAGATCTCACACAAGCTTTCTTT. Protein sequence: CATSRDLTQAFF.

This clonotype has a handful of counts. V is TRBV28 and J is TRBJ1-3; D ambiguous. V lost 5 bases to trimming and J lost 0 bases, with 11 bases between them. The CDR3 has 15 amino acids. Looked up from germline, CDR1 is MDHEN and CDR2 is SYDVKM. The CDR3 DNA sequence: TGTGCCAGCAGTGCCCCCCAGATCTCTGGAAACACCATATATTTT. Translation gives CASSAPQISGNTIYF.

V gene TRBV7-9 combines with J gene TRBJ2-2, with a possible D match to TRBD1 (6 bases). Looked up from germline, CDR1 is SEHNR and CDR2 is FQNEAQ (reference sequence). Trimming shortened V by 5 bases and J by 0 bases, and 13 bases separated the two germline ends. This CDR3 has 16 residues. CDR3 nucleotides: TGTGCCAGCAGCCCTCCAGGGGACGCGAACACCGGGGAGCTGTTTTTT. Its protein is CASSPPGDANTGELFF.

The chain uses TRBV29-1 and TRBJ2-5; D call uncertain. Germline V gives CDR1 SQVTM, CDR2 ANQGSEA. Trimming left V 7 bases short and J 0 bases short, with 9 bases between. The CDR3 is made up of 12 amino acids. CDR3 residues: CSGRTHQETQYF. CDR3 bases: TGCAGCGGCCGGACCCACCAAGAGACCCAGTACTTC.

The V gene is TRBV2, the J gene TRBJ1-5; 7 nucleotides line up with TRBD1. The germline V gene encodes CDR1 SNHLY and CDR2 FYNNEI. V dropped 2 bases and J dropped 5; count of bases not matched to a gene: 3. The CDR3 consists of 14 residues. The CDR3 protein is CASSETTGHQPQHF. CDR3 DNA: TGTGCCAGCAGTGAAACGACAGGGCATCAGCCCCAGCATTTT.

This chain connects TRBV12-3 or TRBV12-4 to TRBJ2-1, with TRBD2 matching over 15 bases. V trimming: 3 bases; J trimming: 2 bases; junction bases outside the gene matches: 5. This CDR3 is built from 18 residues. DNA for the CDR3: TGTGCCAGCAGTTTTGGACTAGCGGGAGGGGCTACCTACAATGAGCAGTTCTTC. This sequence encodes CASSFGLAGGATYNEQFF.

Comment on this clonotype: The germline gene is not matched at one end of the junction; a read error may be the cause. The rearrangement links TRBV6-2 or TRBV6-3 to TRBJ2-3; no clear D. Germline assignment: CDR1 MNHEY and CDR2 SVGEGT. This CDR3 spans 11 amino acids. The CDR3 DNA reads TGTGCCAGCCGAATCGCCGCCCTGTACTCTTTT. Its protein is CASRIAALYSF.

This chain connects TRBV4-1 to TRBJ1-1; D uncertain. Trimming took 0 bases from V and 4 from J, leaving 6 bases between them. CDR3 size: 13 residues. CDR1 and CDR2 (germline): MGHRA, YSYEKL. The CDR3 loop reads CASSQDRLTEAFF. For the CDR3, the DNA is TGCGCCAGCAGCCAAGATCGGCTCACTGAAGCTTTCTTT.

The V gene is TRBV30, the J gene TRBJ2-7; a weak D match, TRBD2 (6 bases). Per germline, CDR1 GTSNPN and CDR2 SVGIG (reference sequence). The CDR3 runs to 13 residues. The germline V and J ends were trimmed by 1 base and 2 bases, with 9 bases remaining between them. The CDR3 DNA reads as TGTGCCTGGAGTGCCGGGACTCCCTACGAGCAGTACTTC. Protein: CAWSAGTPYEQYF.

The rearrangement joins TRBV4-3 to TRBJ2-1, with 7 positions matching TRBD2. V dropped 0 bases and J dropped 4; count of bases not matched to a gene: 6. This CDR3 comprises 16 residues. CDR1 is LGHNA, CDR2 YSLEER, per germline. The chain's CDR3 is CASSQDFPGLYNEQFF. The CDR3 bases are TGCGCCAGCAGCCAAGATTTTCCGGGACTATACAATGAGCAGTTCTTC.

The V gene is TRBV6-5, the J gene TRBJ2-5, with TRBD2 identical over 7 bases. CDR3 length: 14 amino acids. Germline loops: CDR1 MNHEY, CDR2 SVGAGI. V shed 9 bases, J shed 5 bases, and the junction held 12 bases outside the gene matches. CDR3 in amino acids: CASKRAGRWETQYF. The CDR3 DNA reads as TGTGCCAGTAAGAGAGCGGGACGGTGGGAGACCCAGTACTTC.

This clonotype has at least ten counts. The genes are TRBV3-1 and TRBJ2-7, with a tentative D call TRBD1 (6 bases). Trimming took off 0 bases at V and 3 bases at J, with 12 bases between the two ends. Per the germline V gene, CDR1 is LGHDT and CDR2 is YNNKEL (reference sequence). The CDR3 sequence is 15 residues long. The CDR3 loop is CASSQEPGANYEQYF. In DNA, the CDR3 is TGTGCCAGCAGCCAAGAACCAGGGGCGAACTACGAGCAGTACTTC.

This clonotype occurred a few times. The V and J genes are TRBV9 and TRBJ2-4; D not certain. With 0 bases removed from V and 7 bases from J, the gap between germline ends came to 11 bases. CDR3 size: 14 residues. CDR1 is SGDLS, CDR2 YYNGEE, per germline. The CDR3: CASSVGKDGNIQYF. The CDR3, as DNA: TGTGCCAGCAGCGTAGGGAAAGACGGGAACATTCAGTACTTC. Using reference TRBV9 and TRBJ2-4 for the parts outside the CDR3, the full variable domain is DSGVTQTPKHLITATGQRVTLRCSPRSGDLSVYWYQQSLDQGLQFLIQYYNGEERAKGNILERFSAQQFPDLHSELNLSSLELGDSALYFCASSVGKDGNIQYFGAGTRLSVL.

In its sample, this clonotype was seen a few times. The V call is TRBV21-1, the J call TRBJ2-2; the table gives TRBD1 as D, unverified against the DNA. TRBV21-1 is noted as a pseudogene. The CDR3 extends over 15 amino acids. The CDR3 region has the DNA TGTGCCAGCAACCGACAGGGGGCGAGGACCGGGGAGCTGTTTTTT. Residues: CASNRQGARTGELFF.

The J gene is TRBJ2-5, the V gene TRBV20-1; the D gene is possibly TRBD2 (6 bases). CDR1 DFQATT and CDR2 SNEGSKA come from the germline V gene (reference sequence). CDR3 size: 13 residues. Deletions cut 3 bases from V and 5 bases from J, with 13 bases between. CDR3 sequence reads: CSASPLAGETQYF. CDR3 DNA sequence: TGCAGTGCTAGTCCACTAGCAGGGGAGACCCAGTACTTC.

This clonotype showed up just a few times. The chain combines TRBV28 with TRBJ2-6; no clear D. V lost 4 bases and J lost 2, with 12 bases in between. This CDR3 region has 16 residues. Looked up from germline, CDR1 is MDHEN and CDR2 is SYDVKM. The CDR3 DNA is TGTGCCAGCAGTTCACCCAGTGGCCCTGGGGCCAACGTCCTGACTTTC. Translating it yields CASSSPSGPGANVLTF.